This TCR beta chain was identified in a study of blood T cell repertoires in COVID-19. Across the whole study: The United States, Italy and Spain were the sources of the acute and convalescent COVID-19 samples. PBMCs, B-cell-depleted T cells, or T cells provided the cDNA or gDNA that made up the material.

Germline CDR1 and CDR2: SGHTA and FQGNSA. The junction had 3 bases not matched to a gene; V was cut back by 3 bases and J by 5 bases. This CDR3 region has 15 residues. TCRdb's table, derived via immunoSEQ multiplex PCR, lists solely in-frame clones and lacks some. The sample holds roughly 73,000 clones, 80% to 90% seen once. The chain joins TRBV7-2 to TRBJ2-1, with 11 nucleotides matching TRBD1. The sample comprised peripheral blood. The sequence was collected from a woman aged 70-85 years with acute or convalescent COVID-19. The CDR3 DNA reads as TGTGCCAGCAGCTTCCGGGACAGGGGGGACAATGAGCAGTTCTTC. Its protein product is CASSFRDRGDNEQFF. Together with reference TRBV7-2 and TRBJ2-1, the CDR3 gives the full variable domain: GAGVSQSPSNKVTEKGKDVELRCDPISGHTALYWYRQSLGQGLEFLIYFQGNSAPDKSGLPSDRFSAERTGGSVSTLTIQRTQQEDSAVYLCASSFRDRGDNEQFFGPGTRLTVL.